This TCR beta chain comes out of a study of PD-L1 blockade in urothelial cancer (TCRdb year 2017). As for the study more broadly: Therapy was started in the mid-2010s for all patients, and atezolizumab 1,200 mg was administered intravenously every 3 weeks. About nine tenths of the roughly 29 patients were males with bladder-origin urothelial cancer, and about 65% of the roughly 30 reported a prior smoking history. Patients had an ECOG performance status of 0 or 1 and had received between 0 and 3 prior chemotherapy regimens. Blood samples were analyzed 3 weeks after the start of treatment (second dose) and 6 weeks after the start of treatment. A median of roughly 140,000 T cells and 65,000 to 90,000 unique TCRs was obtained from blood samples, and a median clonality of approximately 0.08 was observed. The study was an exploratory multi-omic analysis of somatic, immune and clinical correlates of response to PD-L1 blockade with atezolizumab in urothelial cancer. Pretreatment tumor samples, along with matched peripheral blood serially collected before and after atezolizumab treatment, were subjected to TCR sequencing. Progression-free survival longer than 6 months counted as durable clinical benefit, and TCR features were additionally tested against both progression-free and overall survival. In the same patients, pretreatment tumors underwent whole exome sequencing and RNA sequencing in addition to TCR sequencing. Durable clinical benefit was achieved by nine patients but not by the remaining 20. Approximately 29 patients had pretreatment blood TCR-seq, some 25 had at least one posttreatment blood collection, and some 25 had tumor TCR-seq.

Each PCR received spiked-in synthetic TCR analog templates so that absolute template abundance could be estimated from read counts. The immunoSEQ assay used bias-controlled V and J gene primers to amplify TCRbeta CDR3 regions from genomic DNA. Sequencing of rearranged TCRbeta segments was done at approximately 20X coverage. In the original analysis: Sequencing errors were corrected by clustering and CDR3s were annotated against IMGT to assign V, D and J genes. Out-of-frame and stop-codon sequences were excluded, and only productive TCRbeta rearrangements were used in downstream analyses. To compute clonality, Shannon entropy was normalized by the log of the number of unique productive sequences and then subtracted from one. Clones differing between time points or between blood and tumor were identified by Fisher's exact test with Benjamini-Hochberg correction at adjusted p below 0.01. Here the immuneACCESS table is served through TCRdb, limited to in-frame sequences with V and J called. Missing clones are a known gap in these copies; in checked studies unresolved V genes cover under half, and the rest lacks a known reason. V, J and clone size are those of that table, while D and trimming were read from the DNA. In all, the sample holds around 71,000 clones, and approximately 80% of those were seen once. The leading ten clones occupy approximately 6.7% of the sample.

V loses 3 bases of germline sequence and J loses 10 bases, and the interval between the two ends is 16 bases. The CDR3 measures 14 amino acids from cysteine to phenylalanine. Only the CDR3 part of the read is kept: 42 bases, read in frame from the first base. The germline V gene (reference sequence) specifies MNHEY as CDR1 and SMNVEV as CDR2. About this clone: Its antigen is still unknown. Base quality data are lacking; no much larger clone is found one base away.

What the work shows at the level of the full study, not this receptor alone: Improved progression-free and overall survival was found to be associated with pretreatment peripheral blood TCR clonality below the median. Greater expansion of tumor-associated TCR clones in peripheral blood 3 weeks after the start of treatment was observed in patients with durable benefit (n of about 20, p = 0.022). Because the sample size was small (n ≈ 28) and many of the analyses were exploratory, the results are meant to be hypothesis-generating.

This specimen's time point label, per the study, means: pretreatment peripheral blood. The cohort included 29 patients with locally advanced or metastatic urothelial carcinoma who were treated at Memorial Sloan Kettering on a trial protocol. Peripheral blood mononuclear cells were collected pretreatment and during treatment, with between 1 and 8 total time points obtained per patient. The Qiagen DNeasy Blood extraction kit was used to purify genomic DNA from total PBMCs and tumor samples. PBMCs were collected pretreatment and during treatment, and were isolated and stored as previously described. The sequence is built from TRBV27 and TRBJ2-1, with a weak D call of TRBD2 (5 bases match). The receptor was derived from a man aged 35 to 55 with urothelial cancer. Sample: PBMCs, taken around atezolizumab (anti-PD-L1) treatment. CDR3 region: CASSLISASREQFF. The sequence in DNA is TGTGCCAGCAGTTTGATTTCGGCTAGCCGGGAGCAGTTCTTC.